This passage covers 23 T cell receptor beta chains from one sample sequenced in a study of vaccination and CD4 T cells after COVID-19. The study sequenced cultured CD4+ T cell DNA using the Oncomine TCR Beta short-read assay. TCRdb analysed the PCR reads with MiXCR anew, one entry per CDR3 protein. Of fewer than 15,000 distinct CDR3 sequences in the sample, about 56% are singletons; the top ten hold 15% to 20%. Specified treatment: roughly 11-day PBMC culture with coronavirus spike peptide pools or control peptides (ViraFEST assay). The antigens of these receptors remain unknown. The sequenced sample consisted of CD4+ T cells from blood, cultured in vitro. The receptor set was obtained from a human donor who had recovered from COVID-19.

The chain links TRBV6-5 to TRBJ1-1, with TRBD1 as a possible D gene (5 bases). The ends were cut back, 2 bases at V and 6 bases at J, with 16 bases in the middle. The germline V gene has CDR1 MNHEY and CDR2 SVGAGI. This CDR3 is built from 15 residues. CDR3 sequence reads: CASSYRVGRNAEAFF. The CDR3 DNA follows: TGTGCCAGCAGTTACCGAGTGGGGCGTAACGCTGAAGCTTTCTTT.

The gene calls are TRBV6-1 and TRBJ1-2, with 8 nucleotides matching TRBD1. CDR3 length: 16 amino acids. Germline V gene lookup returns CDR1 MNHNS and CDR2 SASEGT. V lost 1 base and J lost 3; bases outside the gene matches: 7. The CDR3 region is CASSEGATGVHYGYTF. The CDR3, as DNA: TGTGCCAGCAGTGAAGGTGCGACAGGGGTGCACTATGGCTACACCTTC.

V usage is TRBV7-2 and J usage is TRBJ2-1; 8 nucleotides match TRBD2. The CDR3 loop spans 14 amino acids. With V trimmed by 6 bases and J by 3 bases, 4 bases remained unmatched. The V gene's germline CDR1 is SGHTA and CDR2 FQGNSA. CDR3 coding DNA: TGTGCCAGCAGTACGAGCGGGAGCTACAATGAGCAGTTCTTC. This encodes CASSTSGSYNEQFF. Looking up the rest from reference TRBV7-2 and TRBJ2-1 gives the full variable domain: GAGVSQSPSNKVTEKGKDVELRCDPISGHTALYWYRQSLGQGLEFLIYFQGNSAPDKSGLPSDRFSAERTGGSVSTLTIQRTQQEDSAVYLCASSTSGSYNEQFFGPGTRLTVL.

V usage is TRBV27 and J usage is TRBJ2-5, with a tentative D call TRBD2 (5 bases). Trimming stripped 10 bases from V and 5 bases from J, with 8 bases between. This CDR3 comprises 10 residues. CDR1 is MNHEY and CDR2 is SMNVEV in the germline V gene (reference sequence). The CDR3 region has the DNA TGTGCCACCGGGGAGGAGACCCAGTACTTC. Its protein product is CATGEETQYF.

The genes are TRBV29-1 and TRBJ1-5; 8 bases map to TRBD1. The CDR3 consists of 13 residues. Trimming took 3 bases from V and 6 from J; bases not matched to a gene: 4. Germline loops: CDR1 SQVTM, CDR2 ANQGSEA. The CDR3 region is CSVEQGAGQPQHF. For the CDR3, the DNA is TGCAGCGTTGAGCAGGGGGCGGGTCAGCCCCAGCATTTT.

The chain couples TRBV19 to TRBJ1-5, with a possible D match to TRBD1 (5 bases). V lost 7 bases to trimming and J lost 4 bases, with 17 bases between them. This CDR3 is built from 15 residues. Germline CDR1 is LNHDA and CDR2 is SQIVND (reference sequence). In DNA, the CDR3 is TGTGCCAGTAACGGTGGGCAAGGGGTAAATCAGCCCCAGCATTTT. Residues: CASNGGQGVNQPQHF.

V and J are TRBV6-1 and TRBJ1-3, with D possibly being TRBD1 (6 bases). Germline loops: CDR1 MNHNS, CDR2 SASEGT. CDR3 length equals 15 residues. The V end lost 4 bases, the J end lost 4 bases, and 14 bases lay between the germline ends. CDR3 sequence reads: CASSVHGGWGNTIYF. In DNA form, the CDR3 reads TGTGCCAGCAGTGTTCATGGGGGCTGGGGAAACACCATATATTTT.

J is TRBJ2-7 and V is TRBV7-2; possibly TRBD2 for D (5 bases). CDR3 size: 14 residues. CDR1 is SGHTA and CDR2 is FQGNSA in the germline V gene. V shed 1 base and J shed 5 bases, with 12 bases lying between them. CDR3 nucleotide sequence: TGTGCCAGCAGCTTAGAAAGGGAGAGTAACGAGCAGTACTTC. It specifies CASSLERESNEQYF.

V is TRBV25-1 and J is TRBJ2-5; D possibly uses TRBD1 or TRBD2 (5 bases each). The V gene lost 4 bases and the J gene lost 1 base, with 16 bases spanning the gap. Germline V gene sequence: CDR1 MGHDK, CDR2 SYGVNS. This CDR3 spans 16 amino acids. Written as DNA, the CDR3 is TGTGCCAGCAGTGTTGGCTTGGGGCGGGCCCAAGAGACCCAGTACTTC. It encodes CASSVGLGRAQETQYF. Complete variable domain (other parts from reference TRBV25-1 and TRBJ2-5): EADIYQTPRYLVIGTGKKITLECSQTMGHDKMYWYQQDPGMELHLIHYSYGVNSTEKGDLSSESTVSRIRTEHFPLTLESARPSHTSQYLCASSVGLGRAQETQYFGPGTRLLVL.

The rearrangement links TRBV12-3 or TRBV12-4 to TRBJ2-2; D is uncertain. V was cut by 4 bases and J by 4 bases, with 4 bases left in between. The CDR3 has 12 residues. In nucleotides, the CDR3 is TGTGCCAGCAGTTGGATCACCGGGGAGCTGTTTTTT. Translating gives CASSWITGELFF.

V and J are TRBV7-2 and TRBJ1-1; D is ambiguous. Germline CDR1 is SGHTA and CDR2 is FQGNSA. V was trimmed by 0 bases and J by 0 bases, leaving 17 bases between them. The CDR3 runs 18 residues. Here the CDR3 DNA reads TGTGCCAGCAGCTTAGCGCCGTCGGGAATAGGGATGAACACTGAAGCTTTCTTT. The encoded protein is CASSLAPSGIGMNTEAFF.

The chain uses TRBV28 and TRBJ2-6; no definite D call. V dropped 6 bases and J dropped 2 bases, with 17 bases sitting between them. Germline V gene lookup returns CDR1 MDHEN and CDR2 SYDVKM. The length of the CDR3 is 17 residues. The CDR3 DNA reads TGTGCCAGCAGACGAATGGACGGATCGGCTGGGGCCAACGTCCTGACTTTC. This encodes CASRRMDGSAGANVLTF.

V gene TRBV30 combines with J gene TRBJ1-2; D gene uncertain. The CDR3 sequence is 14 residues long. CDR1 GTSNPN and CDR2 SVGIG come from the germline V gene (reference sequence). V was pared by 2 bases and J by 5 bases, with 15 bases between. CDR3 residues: CAWSRPEGGYGYTF. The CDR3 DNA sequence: TGTGCCTGGAGTAGGCCGGAGGGAGGGTATGGCTACACCTTC.

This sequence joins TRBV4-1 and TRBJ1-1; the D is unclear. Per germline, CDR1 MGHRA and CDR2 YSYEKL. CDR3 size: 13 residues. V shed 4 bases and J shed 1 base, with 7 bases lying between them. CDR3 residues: CASSRIGNTEAFF. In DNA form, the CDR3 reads TGCGCCAGCAGCCGGATAGGGAACACTGAAGCTTTCTTT.

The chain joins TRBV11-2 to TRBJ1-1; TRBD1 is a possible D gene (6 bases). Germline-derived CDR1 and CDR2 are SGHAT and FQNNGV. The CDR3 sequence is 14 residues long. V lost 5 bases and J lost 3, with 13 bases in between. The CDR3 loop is CASSPSRQDTEAFF. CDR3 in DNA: TGTGCCAGCAGCCCCAGCCGACAGGACACTGAAGCTTTCTTT.

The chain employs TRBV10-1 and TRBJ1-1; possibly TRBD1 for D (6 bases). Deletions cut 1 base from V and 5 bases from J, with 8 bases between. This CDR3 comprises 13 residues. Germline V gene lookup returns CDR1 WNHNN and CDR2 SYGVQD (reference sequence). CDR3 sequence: CASSEWRGTEAFF. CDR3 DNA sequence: TGCGCCAGCAGTGAGTGGAGGGGGACTGAAGCTTTCTTT.

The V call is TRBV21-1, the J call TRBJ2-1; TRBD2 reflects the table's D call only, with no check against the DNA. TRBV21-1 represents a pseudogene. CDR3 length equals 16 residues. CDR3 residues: CASSIPGLAGLNEQFF. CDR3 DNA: TGTGCCAGCAGTATACCGGGACTAGCCGGATTAAATGAGCAGTTCTTC.

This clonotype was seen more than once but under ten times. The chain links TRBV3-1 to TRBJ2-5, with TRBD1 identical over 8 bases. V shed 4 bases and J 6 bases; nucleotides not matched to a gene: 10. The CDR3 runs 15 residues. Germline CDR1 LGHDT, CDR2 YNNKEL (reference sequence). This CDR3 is CASSLRGQGRKTQYF. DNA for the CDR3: TGTGCCAGCAGCCTCCGAGGACAGGGAAGAAAGACCCAGTACTTC.

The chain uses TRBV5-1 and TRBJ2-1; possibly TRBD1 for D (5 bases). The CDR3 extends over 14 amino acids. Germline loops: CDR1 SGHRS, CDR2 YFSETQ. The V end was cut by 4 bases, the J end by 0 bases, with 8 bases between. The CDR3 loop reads CASSQGTSYNEQFF. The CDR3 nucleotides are TGCGCCAGCAGCCAGGGTACCTCCTACAATGAGCAGTTCTTC.

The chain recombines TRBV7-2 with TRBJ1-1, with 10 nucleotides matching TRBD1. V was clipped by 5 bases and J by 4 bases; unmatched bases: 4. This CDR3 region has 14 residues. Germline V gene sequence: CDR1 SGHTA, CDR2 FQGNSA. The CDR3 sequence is CASSLRDRGTEAFF. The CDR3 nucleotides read TGTGCCAGCAGCCTGCGGGACAGGGGCACTGAAGCTTTCTTT.

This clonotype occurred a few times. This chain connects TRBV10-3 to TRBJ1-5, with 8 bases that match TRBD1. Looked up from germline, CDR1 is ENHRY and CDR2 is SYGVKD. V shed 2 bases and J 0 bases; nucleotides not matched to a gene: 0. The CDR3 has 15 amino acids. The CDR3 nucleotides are TGTGCCATCAGTGAGGGACAGGGTAGCAATCAGCCCCAGCATTTT. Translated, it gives CAISEGQGSNQPQHF.

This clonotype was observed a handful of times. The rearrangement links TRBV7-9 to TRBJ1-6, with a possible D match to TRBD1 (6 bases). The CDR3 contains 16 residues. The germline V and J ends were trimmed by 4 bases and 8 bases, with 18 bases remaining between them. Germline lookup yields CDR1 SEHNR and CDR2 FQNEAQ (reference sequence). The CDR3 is CASSSPGTSKDSPLHF. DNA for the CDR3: TGTGCCAGCAGCTCACCCGGGACAAGTAAAGATTCACCCCTCCACTTT.

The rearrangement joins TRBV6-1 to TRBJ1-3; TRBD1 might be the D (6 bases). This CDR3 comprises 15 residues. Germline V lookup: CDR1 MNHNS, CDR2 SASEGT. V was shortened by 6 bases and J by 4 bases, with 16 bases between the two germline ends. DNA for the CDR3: TGTGCCAGCAGCCCAACAACGGACAGCGGAAACACCATATATTTT. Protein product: CASSPTTDSGNTIYF.